Below are 24 T cell receptor beta chains sequenced from a single sample in a study of Ad26.COV2.S vaccination and SARS-CoV-2 variants. Profiling relied on immunoSEQ multiplex PCR, and the TCRdb table lists in-frame clones only, not all of them. Seen here are fewer than 400,000 clones, 85% observed once, and the top ten hold approximately 2%. Treatment here: 19 received Ad26.COV2.S at low or high dose, single or two shots; several received placebo; per-sample allocation not given. Repertoires come from day 63 after the first vaccine or placebo injection. Sequenced here: peripheral blood, sampled in a trial of Ad26.COV2.S vaccine versus placebo. Receptors originate from a person between 18 and 60 years old who received the Ad26.COV2.S COVID-19 vaccine or a placebo.

The rearrangement links TRBV5-1 to TRBJ1-1; D is unclear. Germline V gives CDR1 SGHRS, CDR2 YFSETQ. Trimming shortened V by 0 bases and J by 9 bases, and 12 bases separated the two germline ends. The CDR3 extends over 13 amino acids. The CDR3: CASSLGPIEKAFF. CDR3 nucleotide sequence: TGCGCCAGCAGCTTGGGACCAATCGAAAAAGCTTTCTTT. Looking up the rest from reference TRBV5-1 and TRBJ1-1 gives the full variable domain: KAGVTQTPRYLIKTRGQQVTLSCSPISGHRSVSWYQQTPGQGLQFLFEYFSETQRNKGNFPGRFSGRQFSNSRSEMNVSTLELGDSALYLCASSLGPIEKAFFGQGTRLTVV.

The rearrangement uses TRBV5-4 and TRBJ2-5; D unclear. Per germline, CDR1 SGHNT and CDR2 YYREEE (reference sequence). Trimming removed 4 bases from V and 7 bases from J, with 17 bases in between. There are 14 residues in the CDR3. CDR3 region: CASSPWTGARTQYF. For the CDR3, the DNA is TGTGCCAGCAGCCCCTGGACGGGCGCAAGGACCCAGTACTTC.

V gene TRBV6-2 or TRBV6-3 combines with J gene TRBJ2-6; D not certain. The germline CDR1 and CDR2 sequences are MNHEY and SVGEGT. The CDR3 has 18 amino acids. Trimming shortened V by 3 bases and J by 5 bases, and 20 bases separated the two germline ends. CDR3 in DNA: TGTGCCAGCAGTTATAGCAGTTCTCGGATCCTCTGGGCCAACGTCCTGACTTTC. Protein sequence: CASSYSSSRILWANVLTF.

The table lists this clone with a few counts. The V gene is TRBV19, the J gene TRBJ1-1; D ambiguous. The germline V gene has CDR1 LNHDA and CDR2 SQIVND (reference sequence). Trimming left V 6 bases short and J 0 bases short, with 11 bases between. The CDR3 contains 14 residues. The CDR3: CASRSGQMNTEAFF. Here the CDR3 DNA reads TGTGCCAGTAGAAGTGGCCAGATGAACACTGAAGCTTTCTTT.

This chain links TRBV4-1 with TRBJ1-5, with D tentatively TRBD1 (5 bases). Trimming cost V 0 bases and J 7 bases, with 16 bases left between them. The germline CDR1 and CDR2 sequences are MGHRA and YSYEKL. CDR3 length equals 16 residues. The DNA for the CDR3 is TGCGCCAGCAGCCAAGATGGAGGCAGGGACGGCCAGCCCCAGCATTTT. Its translation: CASSQDGGRDGQPQHF.

This clone was observed a handful of times. The V call is TRBV5-6, the J call TRBJ1-1; D remains ambiguous. Germline lookup yields CDR1 SGHDT and CDR2 YYEEEE. The CDR3 length is 12 residues. Between the trimmed V and J ends, which lost 2 bases and 3 bases, there was a span of 5 bases. The CDR3 spells CASSFGHTEAFF. The CDR3 bases are TGTGCCAGCAGCTTCGGACACACTGAAGCTTTCTTT.

The chain recombines TRBV2 with TRBJ1-4; D possibly corresponds to TRBD1 (5 bases). This CDR3 is 15 amino acids long. Germline CDR1 SNHLY, CDR2 FYNNEI. Trimming removed 2 bases at V and 7 bases at J, with 14 bases between. The CDR3 DNA follows: TGTGCCAGCAGTGAATCGAGGGCCGGGGGTGAAAAACTGTTTTTT. Its protein product is CASSESRAGGEKLFF.

This chain links TRBV27 with TRBJ2-3; D is unclear. Trimming removed 5 bases from V and 2 bases from J, with 8 bases in between. Germline-derived CDR1 and CDR2 are MNHEY and SMNVEV (reference sequence). The CDR3 contains 13 residues. CDR3: CASSPPATDTQYF. CDR3 bases: TGTGCCAGCAGTCCCCCGGCCACAGATACGCAGTATTTT.

The chain recombines TRBV5-1 with TRBJ2-3; 9 bases are shared with TRBD2. Germline CDR1 reads SGHRS; CDR2 reads YFSETQ. V trimming: 0 bases; J trimming: 8 bases; junction bases outside the gene matches: 7. This CDR3 has 15 residues. CDR3 sequence (DNA): TGCGCCAGCAGCTTGGAATTAGCGGGGGCGGGTACGCAGTATTTT. Translating it yields CASSLELAGAGTQYF.

The chain recombines TRBV7-3 with TRBJ2-1, with TRBD1 identical over 10 bases. Germline values: CDR1 SGHTA, CDR2 FQGTGA. The junction had 9 bases not matched to a gene; V was cut back by 4 bases and J by 3 bases. The CDR3 extends over 17 amino acids. This CDR3 is CASSSLGTGDLYNEQFF. CDR3 coding DNA: TGTGCCAGCAGCTCGCTAGGGACAGGGGACCTCTACAATGAGCAGTTCTTC.

This clone was detected only a few times. The chain is built from TRBV5-1 and TRBJ1-1; D is unclear. V lost 6 bases and J lost 11, with 20 bases in between. Germline CDR1 is SGHRS and CDR2 is YFSETQ. The CDR3 extends over 13 amino acids. DNA of the CDR3: TGCGCCAGCACCTTCACGCCAGCCGCGGGGGCTTTCTTT. Translation: CASTFTPAAGAFF.

CDR3: CASSPGVTANTGELFF. DNA of the CDR3: TGTGCCAGCTCACCGGGGGTTACGGCGAACACCGGGGAGCTGTTTTTT. The chain is built from TRBV18 and TRBJ2-2; D possibly uses TRBD1 or TRBD2 (5 bases each). This CDR3 is 16 amino acids long. From germline, CDR1 is KGHSH and CDR2 LQKENI. V was clipped by 3 bases and J by 0 bases, with 11 bases between them.

This chain links TRBV28 with TRBJ2-3; unclear D gene. CDR1 MDHEN and CDR2 SYDVKM come from the germline V gene. The V gene lost 7 bases and the J gene lost 2 bases, with 10 bases spanning the gap. This CDR3 spans 13 amino acids. The CDR3: CASKNFNTDTQYF. The CDR3 DNA follows: TGTGCCAGCAAGAACTTTAACACAGATACGCAGTATTTT.

The rearrangement joins TRBV3-1 (or the pseudogene TRBV3-2) to TRBJ2-1; D might be TRBD1 (6 bases). Germline V gene lookup returns CDR1 LGHDT and CDR2 YNNKEL (reference sequence). The CDR3 loop spans 13 amino acids. V was trimmed by 5 bases and J by 9 bases, leaving 14 bases between them. DNA of the CDR3: TGTGCCAGCAGCATAGGACAGTTCGGTGAGCAGTTCTTC. Translated: CASSIGQFGEQFF.

There are many counts of this clone. The chain couples TRBV28 to TRBJ2-5, with a tentative D call TRBD1 (6 bases). Trimming removed 7 bases from V and 1 base from J, with 13 bases in between. This CDR3 comprises 14 residues. CDR1 is MDHEN, CDR2 SYDVKM, per germline. The DNA for the CDR3 is TGTGCCAGCAAATCCAGGGGCGTCCAAGAGACCCAGTACTTC. It yields the protein CASKSRGVQETQYF.

V is TRBV7-6 and J is TRBJ1-3, with unresolved D. The V end was cut by 1 base, the J end by 5 bases, with 12 bases between. Germline CDR1 and CDR2: SGHVS and FNYEAQ. The CDR3 covers 15 residues. In DNA form, the CDR3 reads TGTGCCAGCAGCTTAGGACCCCTGAGGAGAAACACCATATATTTT. It translates to CASSLGPLRRNTIYF.

The chain links TRBV5-1 to TRBJ1-4; the D is unclear. Germline V CDR1 and CDR2: SGHRS, YFSETQ. The V end lost 2 bases, the J end lost 3 bases, and 5 bases lay between the germline ends. The CDR3 spans 13 residues. The CDR3 nucleotides are TGCGCCAGCAGCTTCTTTCCTAATGAAAAACTGTTTTTT. It specifies CASSFFPNEKLFF.

J is TRBJ1-1 and V is TRBV28; D may be TRBD1 (5 bases). V was trimmed by 2 bases and J by 5 bases, leaving 12 bases between them. The CDR3 is made up of 14 amino acids. The germline gives CDR1 MDHEN, CDR2 SYDVKM. CDR3 amino acids: CASSLAGAPTEAFF. The CDR3 DNA reads as TGTGCCAGCAGTTTAGCTGGGGCGCCGACTGAAGCTTTCTTT.

This clone was counted a single time. This chain connects TRBV7-9 to TRBJ1-2; D may be TRBD1 (5 bases). Germline values: CDR1 SEHNR, CDR2 FQNEAQ (reference sequence). Between the trimmed V and J ends, which lost 7 bases and 0 bases, there was a span of 18 bases. This CDR3 spans 16 amino acids. The CDR3 nucleotides read TGTGCCAGCACCCTTAGCGGGGCCCCATCTAACTATGGCTACACCTTC. The encoded protein is CASTLSGAPSNYGYTF. The complete variable domain, with remaining parts taken from reference TRBV7-9 and TRBJ1-2, reads DTGVSQNPRHKITKRGQNVTFRCDPISEHNRLYWYRQTLGQGPEFLTYFQNEAQLEKSRLLSDRFSAERPKGSFSTLEIQRTEQGDSAMYLCASTLSGAPSNYGYTFGSGTRLTVV.

In regard to this clone: Other DNA sequences within the sample encode an identical CDR3. The V gene is TRBV7-2, the J gene TRBJ2-3, with a weak D call TRBD1 (5 bases). The germline V and J ends were trimmed by 5 bases and 3 bases, with 9 bases remaining between them. From germline, CDR1 is SGHTA and CDR2 FQGNSA. The CDR3 has 13 residues. CDR3: CASSLRQTDTQYF. CDR3 DNA sequence: TGTGCCAGCAGCCTCCGACAGACAGATACGCAGTATTTT. The variable domain in full, completed from reference TRBV7-2 and TRBJ2-3, reads GAGVSQSPSNKVTEKGKDVELRCDPISGHTALYWYRQSLGQGLEFLIYFQGNSAPDKSGLPSDRFSAERTGGSVSTLTIQRTQQEDSAVYLCASSLRQTDTQYFGPGTRLTVL.

On this clone: Different DNA sequences within this sample yield the same CDR3. The J gene is TRBJ2-5, the V gene TRBV19; no reliable D call. Germline V gives CDR1 LNHDA, CDR2 SQIVND (reference sequence). V lost 3 bases, J lost 1 base, and 6 bases lay in between. CDR3 size: 13 residues. CDR3 bases: TGTGCCAGTAGTATCTCACGCCAAGAGACCCAGTACTTC. It translates to CASSISRQETQYF.

The gene calls are TRBV2 and TRBJ1-5; D is ambiguous. The CDR3 is 12 amino acids. With 6 bases removed from V and 6 bases from J, the gap between germline ends came to 9 bases. Germline V gives CDR1 SNHLY, CDR2 FYNNEI. CDR3 sequence (DNA): TGTGCCAGCAGAAGGGCCGGTCAGCCCCAGCATTTT. Residues: CASRRAGQPQHF.

The rearrangement uses TRBV28 and TRBJ1-5; 7 positions agree with TRBD1. Germline CDR1 MDHEN, CDR2 SYDVKM. The CDR3 extends over 15 amino acids. J gave up 5 bases and V 6 bases, and 10 bases lay outside the gene matches. In nucleotides, the CDR3 is TGTGCCAGCAGGCGCCACAGGGGTCCGGATCAGCCCCAGCATTTT. Protein sequence: CASRRHRGPDQPQHF.

The CDR3, as DNA: TGTGCCACCCCTACAGAGAATCAGCCCCAGCATTTT. Translation gives CATPTENQPQHF. V usage is TRBV6-5 and J usage is TRBJ1-5; no reliable D call. Germline V lookup: CDR1 MNHEY, CDR2 SVGAGI. V lost 10 bases and J lost 4, with 11 bases in between. The CDR3 is 12 amino acids.